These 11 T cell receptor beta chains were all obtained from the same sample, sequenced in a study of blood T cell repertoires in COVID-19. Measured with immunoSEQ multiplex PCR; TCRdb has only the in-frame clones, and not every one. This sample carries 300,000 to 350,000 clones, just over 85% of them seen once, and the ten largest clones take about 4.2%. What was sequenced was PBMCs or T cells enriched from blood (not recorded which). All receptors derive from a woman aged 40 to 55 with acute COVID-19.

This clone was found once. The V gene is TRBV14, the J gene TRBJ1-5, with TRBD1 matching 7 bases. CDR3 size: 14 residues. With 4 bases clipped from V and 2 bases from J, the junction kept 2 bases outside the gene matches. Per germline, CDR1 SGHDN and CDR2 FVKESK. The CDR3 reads CASSLGTGNQPQHF. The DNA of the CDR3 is TGTGCCAGCAGCCTCGGGACAGGCAATCAGCCCCAGCATTTT.

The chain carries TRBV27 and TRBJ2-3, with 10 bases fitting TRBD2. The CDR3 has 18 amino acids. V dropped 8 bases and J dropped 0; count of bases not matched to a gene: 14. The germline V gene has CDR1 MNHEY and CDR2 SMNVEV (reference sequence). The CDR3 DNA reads TGTGCCAGCGGCCCGCGGGGTAGCGGGAGGCCTAGCACAGATACGCAGTATTTT. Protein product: CASGPRGSGRPSTDTQYF.

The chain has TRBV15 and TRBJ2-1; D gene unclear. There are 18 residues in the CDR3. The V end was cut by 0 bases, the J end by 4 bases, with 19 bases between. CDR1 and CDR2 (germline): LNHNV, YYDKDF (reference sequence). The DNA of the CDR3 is TGTGCCACCAGCAGAGAAGCCACGCTGGCGGAGTTTTACAATGAGCAGTTCTTC. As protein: CATSREATLAEFYNEQFF.

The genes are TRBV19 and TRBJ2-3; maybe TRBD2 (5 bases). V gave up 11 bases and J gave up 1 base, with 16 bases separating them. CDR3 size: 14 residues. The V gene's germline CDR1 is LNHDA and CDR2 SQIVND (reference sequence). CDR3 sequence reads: CACRDRYGTDTQYF. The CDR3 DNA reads TGTGCCTGTCGGGATAGGTACGGCACAGATACGCAGTATTTT.

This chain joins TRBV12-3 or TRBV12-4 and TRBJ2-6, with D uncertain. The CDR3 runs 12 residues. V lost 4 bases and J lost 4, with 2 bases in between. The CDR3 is CASSSGANVLTF. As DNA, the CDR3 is TGTGCCAGCAGTTCGGGGGCCAACGTCCTGACTTTC.

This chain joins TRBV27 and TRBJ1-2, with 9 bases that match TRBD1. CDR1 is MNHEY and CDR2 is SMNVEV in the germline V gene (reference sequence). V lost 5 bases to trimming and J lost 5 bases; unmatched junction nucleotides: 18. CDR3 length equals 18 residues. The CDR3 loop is CASSQTNRPGQGLYGYTF. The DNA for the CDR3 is TGTGCCAGCAGTCAAACAAACCGACCGGGACAGGGCCTATATGGCTACACCTTC.

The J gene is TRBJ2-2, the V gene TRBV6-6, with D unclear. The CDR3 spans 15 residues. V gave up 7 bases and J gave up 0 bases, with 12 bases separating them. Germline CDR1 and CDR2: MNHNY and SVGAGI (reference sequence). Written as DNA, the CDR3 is TGTGCCAGCACCCCCTACCCCGCGAACACCGGGGAGCTGTTTTTT. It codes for CASTPYPANTGELFF.

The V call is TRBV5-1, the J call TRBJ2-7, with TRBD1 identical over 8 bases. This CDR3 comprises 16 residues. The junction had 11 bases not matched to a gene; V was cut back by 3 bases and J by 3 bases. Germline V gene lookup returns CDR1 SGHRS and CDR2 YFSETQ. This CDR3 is CASSSPPGTGVYEQYF. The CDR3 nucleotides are TGCGCCAGCAGCTCTCCCCCCGGGACAGGTGTCTACGAGCAGTACTTC.

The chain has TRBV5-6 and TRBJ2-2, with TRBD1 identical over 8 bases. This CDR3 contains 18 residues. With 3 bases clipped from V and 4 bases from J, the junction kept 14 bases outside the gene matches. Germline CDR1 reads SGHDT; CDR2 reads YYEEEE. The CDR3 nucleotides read TGTGCCAGCAGCTACCCTGGGACAGGCAGGCGGGGCACCGGGGAGCTGTTTTTT. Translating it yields CASSYPGTGRRGTGELFF.

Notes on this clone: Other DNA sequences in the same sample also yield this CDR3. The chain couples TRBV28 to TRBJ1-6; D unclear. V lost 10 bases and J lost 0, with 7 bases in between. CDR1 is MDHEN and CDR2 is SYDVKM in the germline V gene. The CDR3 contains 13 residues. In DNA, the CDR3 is TGTGCCATCCGCAGCTCCTATAATTCACCCCTCCACTTT. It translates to CAIRSSYNSPLHF.

This CDR3 is CASSRTGGGGKQETQYF. CDR3 nucleotides: TGTGCCAGCAGCAGGACGGGGGGGGGCGGTAAGCAGGAGACCCAGTACTTC. The chain has TRBV5-5 and TRBJ2-5; 8 nucleotides line up with TRBD2. The trim removed 4 bases at V and 5 bases at J, leaving 16 bases unmatched. CDR3 length equals 17 residues. CDR1 is SGHKS, CDR2 YYEKEE, per germline (reference sequence).